This entry describes one T cell receptor beta chain. The antigen remains undetermined. The ends lost 1 base at V and 6 bases at J; junction bases unmatched: 5. The CDR3 sequence is 15 residues long. Germline CDR1 GTSNPN, CDR2 SVGIG (reference sequence). The PCR made use of 60 Vbeta and 13 Jbeta primers. As handled by the study authors: About 9.9 million of the roughly 80 million unique TCR beta chains counted in a later analysis were shared. TCRdb's copy holds only in-frame clones and misses some; the assay was immunoSEQ multiplex PCR. The V and J calls and the clone size are those of that table, but D and trimming were determined from the DNA. The table lists about 65,000 clones, about 80% of them singletons, with around 4.7% in the top ten. This specimen belongs to a study of cytomegalovirus exposure and HLA in healthy donors. Findings and caveats of the study: Rare TCR sequences predominated, though certain public TCRs were found in many donors. Available immune exposure information was restricted to CMV serostatus only. Productive rates of about 87% or about 30% were seen for most TCR beta V segments in an earlier analysis.

V is TRBV30 and J is TRBJ1-5; 11 nucleotides match TRBD1. Input material: PBMCs. The receptor was derived from a woman aged 25-40 years in good health and CMV-seronegative. CDR3 DNA sequence: TGTGCCTGGAGTGCTGGACAGGGGGCAAGTCAGCCCCAGCATTTT. This encodes CAWSAGQGASQPQHF.